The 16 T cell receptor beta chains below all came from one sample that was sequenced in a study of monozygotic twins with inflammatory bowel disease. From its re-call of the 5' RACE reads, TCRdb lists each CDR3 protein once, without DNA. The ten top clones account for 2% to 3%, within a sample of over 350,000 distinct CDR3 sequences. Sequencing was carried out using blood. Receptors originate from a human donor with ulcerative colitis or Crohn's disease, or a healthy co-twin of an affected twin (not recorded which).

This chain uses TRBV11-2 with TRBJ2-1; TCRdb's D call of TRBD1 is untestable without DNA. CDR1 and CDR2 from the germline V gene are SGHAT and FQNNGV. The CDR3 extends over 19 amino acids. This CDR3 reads CASSSSPRQGRGVYNEQFF.

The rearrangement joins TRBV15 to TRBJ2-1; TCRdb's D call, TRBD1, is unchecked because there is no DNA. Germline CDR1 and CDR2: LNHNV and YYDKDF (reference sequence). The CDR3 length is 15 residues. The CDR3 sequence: CATSRGGGYYNEQFF.

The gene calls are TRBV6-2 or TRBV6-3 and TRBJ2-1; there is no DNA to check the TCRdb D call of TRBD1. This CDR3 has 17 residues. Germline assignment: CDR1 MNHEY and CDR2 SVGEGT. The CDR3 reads CASSYSGTGHSYNEQFF.

CDR3 region: CASSSGAGGSGKTQYF. The V call is TRBV7-2, the J call TRBJ2-5; TCRdb gives TRBD1 as the D gene, but with no DNA this cannot be confirmed. CDR1 is SGHTA and CDR2 is FQGNSA in the germline V gene. The CDR3 length is 16 residues.

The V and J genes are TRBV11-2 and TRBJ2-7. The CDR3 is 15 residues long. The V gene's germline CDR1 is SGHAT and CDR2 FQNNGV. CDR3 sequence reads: CASSLASAHSYEQYF.

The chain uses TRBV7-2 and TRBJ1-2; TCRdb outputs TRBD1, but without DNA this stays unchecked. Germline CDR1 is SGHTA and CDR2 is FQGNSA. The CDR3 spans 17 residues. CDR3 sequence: CASSPLGRGRANYGYTF. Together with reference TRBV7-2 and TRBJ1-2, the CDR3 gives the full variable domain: GAGVSQSPSNKVTEKGKDVELRCDPISGHTALYWYRQSLGQGLEFLIYFQGNSAPDKSGLPSDRFSAERTGGSVSTLTIQRTQQEDSAVYLCASSPLGRGRANYGYTFGSGTRLTVV.

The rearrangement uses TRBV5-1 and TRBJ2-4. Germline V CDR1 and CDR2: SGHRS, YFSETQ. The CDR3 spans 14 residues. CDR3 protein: CASSTGNAKNIQYF.

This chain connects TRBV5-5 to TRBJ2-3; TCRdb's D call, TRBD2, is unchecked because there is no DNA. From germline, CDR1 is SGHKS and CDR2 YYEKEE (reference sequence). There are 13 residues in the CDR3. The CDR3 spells CASSPRGVDTQYF. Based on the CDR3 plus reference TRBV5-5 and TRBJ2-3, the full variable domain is DAGVTQSPTHLIKTRGQQVTLRCSPISGHKSVSWYQQVLGQGPQFIFQYYEKEERGRGNFPDRFSARQFPNYSSELNVNALLLGDSALYLCASSPRGVDTQYFGPGTRLTVL.

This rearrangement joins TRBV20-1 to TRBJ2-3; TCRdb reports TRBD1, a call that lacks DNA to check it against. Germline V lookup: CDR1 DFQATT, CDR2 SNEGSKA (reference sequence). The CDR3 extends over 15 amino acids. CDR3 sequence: CSAPRVGGATDTQYF.

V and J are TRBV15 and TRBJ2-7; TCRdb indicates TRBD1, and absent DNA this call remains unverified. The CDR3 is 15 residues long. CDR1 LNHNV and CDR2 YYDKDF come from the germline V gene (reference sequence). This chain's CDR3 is CATSKGQGDLYEQYF.

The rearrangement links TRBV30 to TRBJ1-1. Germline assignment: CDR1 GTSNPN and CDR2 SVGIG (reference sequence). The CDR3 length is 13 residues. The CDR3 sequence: CAWSVTVNTEAFF. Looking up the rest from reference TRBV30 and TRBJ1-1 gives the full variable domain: SQTIHQWPATLVQPVGSPLSLECTVEGTSNPNLYWYRQAAGRGLQLLFYSVGIGQISSEVPQNLSASRPQDRQFILSSKKLLLSDSGFYLCAWSVTVNTEAFFGQGTRLTVV.

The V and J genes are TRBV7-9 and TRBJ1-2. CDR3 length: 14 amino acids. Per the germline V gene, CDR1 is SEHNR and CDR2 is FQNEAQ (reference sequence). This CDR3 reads CASSLGSGAGGYTF.

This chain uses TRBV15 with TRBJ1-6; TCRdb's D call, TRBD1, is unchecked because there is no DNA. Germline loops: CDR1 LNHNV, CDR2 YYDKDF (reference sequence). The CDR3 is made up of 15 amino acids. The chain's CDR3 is CATSRADRGLSPLHF.

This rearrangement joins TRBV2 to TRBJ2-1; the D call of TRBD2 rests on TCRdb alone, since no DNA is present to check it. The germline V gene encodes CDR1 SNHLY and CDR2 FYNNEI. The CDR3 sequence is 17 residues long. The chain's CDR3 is CASSDTSGGPELNEQFF.

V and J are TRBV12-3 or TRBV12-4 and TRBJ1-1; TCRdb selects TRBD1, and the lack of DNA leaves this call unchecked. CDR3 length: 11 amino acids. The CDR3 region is CASRQTGYAFF.

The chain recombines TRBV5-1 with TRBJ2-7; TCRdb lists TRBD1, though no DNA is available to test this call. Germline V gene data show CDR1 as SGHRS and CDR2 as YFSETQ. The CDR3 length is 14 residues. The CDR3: CASTYGTGRSEQYF.